Reported below is one T cell receptor (beta chain). The CDR3 extends over 15 amino acids. V shed 6 bases, J shed 6 bases, and the junction held 10 bases outside the gene matches. Germline V gene lookup returns CDR1 MNHEY and CDR2 SVGAGI. This specimen comes from a study of blood T cell repertoires in COVID-19. Study information: Specimens from acute and convalescent COVID-19 originated in the United States, Italy and Spain.

The repertoire was sequenced with immunoSEQ multiplex PCR; TCRdb's copy has only in-frame clones and lacks some. The data contain around 100,000 clones, about 91% of them seen just once; the ten biggest clones take up less than 4.5%. The material sequenced was peripheral blood. The source is a human donor in a cohort sampled during active COVID-19. This sequence joins TRBV6-5 and TRBJ1-1, with 10 bases that match TRBD1. The CDR3 protein is CASRGDRGFVAEAFF. The CDR3 nucleotides are TGTGCCAGCAGGGGGGACAGGGGTTTTGTGGCTGAAGCTTTCTTT.